One and the same sample provided the 16 T cell receptor beta chains below, sequenced in a study of pediatric ulcerative colitis. Rectal tissue came from one to two pinch biopsies taken at colonoscopy. The table came from immunoSEQ multiplex PCR; TCRdb's copy has only in-frame clones and leaves some out. The sample consists of fewer than 30,000 clones, 65% to 80% of them appearing once. The specimen was gut tissue. The receptors were sampled from a boy aged 5-17 years with severe ulcerative colitis.

This sequence joins TRBV9 and TRBJ2-7, with 8 bases identical to TRBD2. CDR1 SGDLS and CDR2 YYNGEE come from the germline V gene. V lost 4 bases to trimming and J lost 0 bases; unmatched junction nucleotides: 3. This CDR3 is built from 14 residues. CDR3 protein: CASSRTSSSYEQYF. The CDR3, as DNA: TGTGCCAGCAGCCGGACTAGCAGCTCCTACGAGCAGTACTTC.

The rearrangement links TRBV30 to TRBJ2-1, with 14 bases aligning to TRBD2. CDR3 length: 13 residues. CDR1 and CDR2 from the germline V gene are GTSNPN and SVGIG (reference sequence). Trimming took 3 bases from V and 9 from J; bases not matched to a gene: 1. The CDR3 DNA reads TGTGCCTGGAGGACTAGCGGGAGGGTTGAGCAGTTCTTC. Translating it yields CAWRTSGRVEQFF.

This chain connects TRBV15 to TRBJ2-1; 7 bases are a match to TRBD2. This CDR3 is 18 amino acids long. Germline loops: CDR1 LNHNV, CDR2 YYDKDF (reference sequence). The J segment lost 3 bases and the V segment lost 1 base, leaving 12 bases of the junction unmatched. The CDR3 spells CATSRAGTTGLLYNEQFF. The CDR3 DNA follows: TGTGCCACCAGCAGAGCCGGGACTACGGGCCTCCTCTACAATGAGCAGTTCTTC.

The rearrangement joins TRBV2 to TRBJ2-7, with D hard to call. The germline CDR1 and CDR2 sequences are SNHLY and FYNNEI. The CDR3 has 13 residues. V was cut by 4 bases and J by 8 bases, with 15 bases left in between. The CDR3, as DNA: TGTGCCAGCAGTGGAGATCAGCTTTACCAGCAGTACTTC. Translating gives CASSGDQLYQQYF.

The V and J genes are TRBV5-1 and TRBJ2-5; D is unclear. V lost 2 bases to trimming and J lost 5 bases, with 4 bases between them. This CDR3 contains 11 residues. Germline V gene data show CDR1 as SGHRS and CDR2 as YFSETQ. The CDR3 nucleotides are TGCGCCAGCAGCTTAAGCGAGACCCAGTACTTC. Encoded protein: CASSLSETQYF. The full variable domain, in which reference TRBV5-1 and TRBJ2-5 provide the parts outside the CDR3, is KAGVTQTPRYLIKTRGQQVTLSCSPISGHRSVSWYQQTPGQGLQFLFEYFSETQRNKGNFPGRFSGRQFSNSRSEMNVSTLELGDSALYLCASSLSETQYFGPGTRLLVL.

V usage is TRBV9 and J usage is TRBJ1-1; D is unclear. CDR3 length: 14 amino acids. The V end lost 5 bases, the J end lost 0 bases, and 11 bases lay between the germline ends. CDR1 is SGDLS, CDR2 YYNGEE, per germline. The CDR3: CASRETGVNTEAFF. CDR3 bases: TGTGCCAGCAGGGAAACGGGCGTGAACACTGAAGCTTTCTTT.

This chain uses TRBV10-3 with TRBJ2-5; a possible D gene is TRBD2 (6 bases). The CDR3 has 15 residues. Deletions cut 10 bases from V and 4 bases from J, with 22 bases between. Germline loops: CDR1 ENHRY, CDR2 SYGVKD. The CDR3 loop is CATKTGGMAAETQYF. CDR3 coding DNA: TGTGCCACGAAGACTGGCGGGATGGCTGCAGAGACCCAGTACTTC.

The chain couples TRBV30 to TRBJ1-1; D gene uncertain. The CDR3 length is 13 residues. From germline, CDR1 is GTSNPN and CDR2 SVGIG (reference sequence). Between the trimmed V and J ends, which lost 2 bases and 2 bases, there was a span of 9 bases. As DNA, the CDR3 is TGTGCCTGGAGTAGGATCGATAACACTGAAGCTTTCTTT. Translated: CAWSRIDNTEAFF.

The rearrangement joins TRBV7-2 to TRBJ2-7; D is tentatively TRBD1 or TRBD2 (6 bases each). The V gene lost 4 bases and the J gene lost 2 bases, with 21 bases spanning the gap. Per the germline V gene, CDR1 is SGHTA and CDR2 is FQGNSA. The CDR3 spans 17 residues. The CDR3 loop is CASSYREAGRDTYEQYF. The CDR3, as DNA: TGTGCCAGCAGCTATCGAGAGGCGGGGCGGGACACCTACGAGCAGTACTTC. The whole variable domain, filled in from reference TRBV7-2 and TRBJ2-7, reads GAGVSQSPSNKVTEKGKDVELRCDPISGHTALYWYRQSLGQGLEFLIYFQGNSAPDKSGLPSDRFSAERTGGSVSTLTIQRTQQEDSAVYLCASSYREAGRDTYEQYFGPGTRLTVT.

The V gene is TRBV28, the J gene TRBJ1-4; 10 positions match TRBD1. With V trimmed by 2 bases and J by 1 base, 10 bases remained unmatched. This CDR3 region has 19 residues. Germline lookup yields CDR1 MDHEN and CDR2 SYDVKM. The CDR3: CASSLHKWGQGLTNEKLFF. In nucleotides, the CDR3 is TGTGCCAGCAGTTTACATAAGTGGGGACAGGGGCTAACTAATGAAAAACTGTTTTTT.

This clone was observed a few times. The chain has TRBV2 and TRBJ1-2, with TRBD1 matching over 8 bases. Germline V CDR1 and CDR2: SNHLY, FYNNEI. The CDR3 is made up of 13 amino acids. V lost 6 bases, J lost 6 bases, and 6 bases stayed unmatched. The CDR3 protein is CASRNRGGNGYTF. The CDR3, as DNA: TGTGCCAGCAGGAACAGGGGGGGGAATGGCTACACCTTC.

This sequence joins TRBV15 and TRBJ1-5, with 9 bases lining up with TRBD1. Unmatched junction bases numbered 8, after V lost 2 bases and J lost 3 bases. The CDR3 covers 17 residues. Germline V gene sequence: CDR1 LNHNV, CDR2 YYDKDF (reference sequence). The CDR3 is CATSRYSGTGYNQPQHF. The CDR3 DNA reads TGTGCCACCAGCAGATATTCCGGGACAGGGTACAATCAGCCCCAGCATTTT.

This chain joins TRBV6-5 and TRBJ1-2; D ambiguous. The CDR3 has 13 residues. Germline values: CDR1 MNHEY, CDR2 SVGAGI. V shed 5 bases and J shed 4 bases, with 11 bases lying between them. The DNA of the CDR3 is TGTGCCAGCAGTCCGAGAGGAACCTATGGCTACACCTTC. Its translation: CASSPRGTYGYTF.

V is TRBV11-3 and J is TRBJ2-3, with D tentatively TRBD2 (5 bases). The CDR3 extends over 12 amino acids. The V and J ends lost 6 bases and 3 bases respectively, with 7 bases between them. Germline assignment: CDR1 SGHNT and CDR2 YENEEA. CDR3 region: CASRGGTDTQYF. The DNA of the CDR3 is TGTGCCAGCAGGGGCGGGACAGATACGCAGTATTTT.

The gene calls are TRBV14 and TRBJ2-1; TRBD1 is a possible D gene (6 bases). Trimming stripped 1 base from V and 7 bases from J, with 17 bases between. CDR1 and CDR2 (germline): SGHDN, FVKESK. The CDR3 totals 16 residues. CDR3 region: CASSQVLGGITNEQFF. CDR3 sequence (DNA): TGTGCCAGCAGCCAAGTATTAGGGGGAATTACGAATGAGCAGTTCTTC.

In its sample, this clone is medium-sized. This chain joins TRBV19 and TRBJ2-7; a possible D gene is TRBD1 (6 bases). CDR3 length equals 14 residues. Trimming stripped 0 bases from V and 3 bases from J, with 9 bases between. The germline gives CDR1 LNHDA, CDR2 SQIVND (reference sequence). CDR3 loop: CASSIEKGHYEQYF. CDR3 bases: TGTGCCAGTAGTATAGAAAAGGGACACTACGAGCAGTACTTC.